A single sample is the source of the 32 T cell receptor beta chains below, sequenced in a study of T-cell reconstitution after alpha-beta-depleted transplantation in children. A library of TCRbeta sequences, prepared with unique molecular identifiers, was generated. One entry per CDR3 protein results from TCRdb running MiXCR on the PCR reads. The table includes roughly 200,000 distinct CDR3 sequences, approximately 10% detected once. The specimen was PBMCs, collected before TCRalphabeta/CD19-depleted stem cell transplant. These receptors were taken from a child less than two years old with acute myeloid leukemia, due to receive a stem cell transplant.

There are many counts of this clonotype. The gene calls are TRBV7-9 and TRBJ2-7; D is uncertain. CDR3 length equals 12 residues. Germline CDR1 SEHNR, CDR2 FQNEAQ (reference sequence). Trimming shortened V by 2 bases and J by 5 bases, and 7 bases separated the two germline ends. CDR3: CASSLNGDEQYF. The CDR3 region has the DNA TGTGCCAGCAGCTTAAATGGCGACGAGCAGTACTTC.

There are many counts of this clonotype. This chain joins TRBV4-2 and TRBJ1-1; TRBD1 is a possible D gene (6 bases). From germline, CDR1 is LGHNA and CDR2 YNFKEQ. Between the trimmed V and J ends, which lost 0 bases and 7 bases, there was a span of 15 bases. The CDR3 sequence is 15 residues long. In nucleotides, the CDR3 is TGTGCCAGCAGCCAAGATCTTGGAGGGGGGGGTGAAGCTTTCTTT. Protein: CASSQDLGGGGEAFF.

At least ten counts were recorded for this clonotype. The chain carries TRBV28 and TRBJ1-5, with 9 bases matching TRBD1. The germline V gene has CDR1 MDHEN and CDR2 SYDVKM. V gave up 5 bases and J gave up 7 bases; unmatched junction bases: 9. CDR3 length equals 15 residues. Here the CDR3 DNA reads TGTGCCAGCAGTACAGGGGGCGGTTCGGGACAGCCCCAGCATTTT. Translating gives CASSTGGGSGQPQHF.

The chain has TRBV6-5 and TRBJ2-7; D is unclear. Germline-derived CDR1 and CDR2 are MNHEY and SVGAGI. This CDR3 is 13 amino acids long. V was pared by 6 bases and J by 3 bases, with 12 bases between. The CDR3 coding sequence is TGTGCCAGCAGGCCCGGCAGCTTCTACGAGCAGTACTTC. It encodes CASRPGSFYEQYF.

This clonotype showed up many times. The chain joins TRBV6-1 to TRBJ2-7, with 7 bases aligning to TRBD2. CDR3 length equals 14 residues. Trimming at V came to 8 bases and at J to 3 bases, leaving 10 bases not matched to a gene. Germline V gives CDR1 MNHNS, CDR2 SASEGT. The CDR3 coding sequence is TGTGCCAGCGAGGTAGCGGGCGGTTTCTACGAGCAGTACTTC. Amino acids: CASEVAGGFYEQYF.

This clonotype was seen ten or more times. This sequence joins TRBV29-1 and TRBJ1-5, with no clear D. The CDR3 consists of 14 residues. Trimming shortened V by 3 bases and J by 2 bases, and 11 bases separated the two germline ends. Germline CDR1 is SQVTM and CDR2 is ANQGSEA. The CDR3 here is CSVEVAWGNQPQHF. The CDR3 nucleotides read TGCAGCGTTGAGGTTGCATGGGGCAATCAGCCCCAGCATTTT. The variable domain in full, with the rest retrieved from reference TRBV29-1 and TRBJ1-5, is SAVISQKPSRDICQRGTSLTIQCQVDSQVTMMFWYRQQPGQSLTLIATANQGSEATYESGFVIDKFPISRPNLTFSTLTVSNMSPEDSSIYLCSVEVAWGNQPQHFGDGTRLSIL.

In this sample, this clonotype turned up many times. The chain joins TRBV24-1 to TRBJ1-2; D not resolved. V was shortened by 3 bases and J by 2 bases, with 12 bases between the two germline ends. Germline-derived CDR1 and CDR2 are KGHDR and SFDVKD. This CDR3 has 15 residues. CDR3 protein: CATSDRRTGNYGYTF. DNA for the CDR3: TGTGCCACCAGTGATAGGCGGACTGGAAACTATGGCTACACCTTC.

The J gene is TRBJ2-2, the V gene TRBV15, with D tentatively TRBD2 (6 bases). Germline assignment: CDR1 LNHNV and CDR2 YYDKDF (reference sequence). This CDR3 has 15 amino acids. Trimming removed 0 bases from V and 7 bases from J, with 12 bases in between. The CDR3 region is CATSRDIPGDGELFF. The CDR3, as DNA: TGTGCCACCAGCAGAGATATTCCGGGGGACGGGGAGCTGTTTTTT.

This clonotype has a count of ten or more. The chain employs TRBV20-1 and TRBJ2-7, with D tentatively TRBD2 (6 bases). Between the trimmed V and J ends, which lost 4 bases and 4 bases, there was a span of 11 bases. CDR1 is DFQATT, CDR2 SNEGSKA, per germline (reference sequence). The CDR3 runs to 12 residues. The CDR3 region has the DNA TGCAGTGCTACCCTGGGGGGTTACGAGCAGTACTTC. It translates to CSATLGGYEQYF.

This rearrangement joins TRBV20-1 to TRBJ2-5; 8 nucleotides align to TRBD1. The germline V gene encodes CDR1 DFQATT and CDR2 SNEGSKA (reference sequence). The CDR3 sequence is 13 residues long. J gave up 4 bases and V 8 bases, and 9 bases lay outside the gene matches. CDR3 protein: CSLPRTGSETQYF. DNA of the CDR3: TGCAGTCTCCCCCGGACAGGGTCAGAGACCCAGTACTTC.

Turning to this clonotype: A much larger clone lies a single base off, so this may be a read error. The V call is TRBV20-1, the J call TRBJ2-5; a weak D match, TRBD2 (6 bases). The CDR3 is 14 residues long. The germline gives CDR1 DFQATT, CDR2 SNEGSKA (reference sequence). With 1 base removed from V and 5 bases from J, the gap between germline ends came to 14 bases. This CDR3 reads CSARAIGSDETQYF. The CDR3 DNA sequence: TGCAGTGCTAGAGCTATCGGGAGTGACGAGACCCAGTACTTC.

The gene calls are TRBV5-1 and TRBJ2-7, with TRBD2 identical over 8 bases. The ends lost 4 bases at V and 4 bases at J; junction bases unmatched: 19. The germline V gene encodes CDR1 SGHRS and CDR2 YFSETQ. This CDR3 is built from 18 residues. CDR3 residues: CASSVRERGAGGWYEQYF. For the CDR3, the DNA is TGCGCCAGCAGCGTGAGGGAGAGGGGTGCGGGAGGATGGTACGAGCAGTACTTC. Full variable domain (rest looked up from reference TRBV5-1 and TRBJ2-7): KAGVTQTPRYLIKTRGQQVTLSCSPISGHRSVSWYQQTPGQGLQFLFEYFSETQRNKGNFPGRFSGRQFSNSRSEMNVSTLELGDSALYLCASSVRERGAGGWYEQYFGPGTRLTVT.

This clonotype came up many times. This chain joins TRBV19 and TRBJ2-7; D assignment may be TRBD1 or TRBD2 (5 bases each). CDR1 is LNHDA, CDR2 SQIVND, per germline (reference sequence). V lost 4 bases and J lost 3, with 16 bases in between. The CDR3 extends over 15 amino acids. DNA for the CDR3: TGTGCCAGTAGTAGGGGACCCCTAATCTTCTACGAGCAGTACTTC. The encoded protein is CASSRGPLIFYEQYF.

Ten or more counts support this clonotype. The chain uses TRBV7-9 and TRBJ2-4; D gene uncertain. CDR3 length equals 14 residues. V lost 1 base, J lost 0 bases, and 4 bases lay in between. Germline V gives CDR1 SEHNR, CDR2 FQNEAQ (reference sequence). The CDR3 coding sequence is TGTGCCAGCAGCTTAGAACCAGCCAAAAACATTCAGTACTTC. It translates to CASSLEPAKNIQYF. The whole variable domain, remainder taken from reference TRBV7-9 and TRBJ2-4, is DTGVSQNPRHKITKRGQNVTFRCDPISEHNRLYWYRQTLGQGPEFLTYFQNEAQLEKSRLLSDRFSAERPKGSFSTLEIQRTEQGDSAMYLCASSLEPAKNIQYFGAGTRLSVL.

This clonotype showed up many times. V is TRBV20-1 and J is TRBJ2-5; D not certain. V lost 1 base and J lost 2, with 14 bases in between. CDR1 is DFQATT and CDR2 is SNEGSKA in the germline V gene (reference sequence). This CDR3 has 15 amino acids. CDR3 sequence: CSARGPRAFQETQYF. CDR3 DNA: TGCAGTGCTAGAGGCCCTAGGGCTTTTCAAGAGACCCAGTACTTC.

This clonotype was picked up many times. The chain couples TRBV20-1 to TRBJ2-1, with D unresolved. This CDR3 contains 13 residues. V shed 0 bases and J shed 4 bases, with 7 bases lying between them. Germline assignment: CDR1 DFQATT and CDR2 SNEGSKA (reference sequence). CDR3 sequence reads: CSAREASYNEQFF. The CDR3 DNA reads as TGCAGTGCTAGAGAGGCGTCTTACAATGAGCAGTTCTTC.

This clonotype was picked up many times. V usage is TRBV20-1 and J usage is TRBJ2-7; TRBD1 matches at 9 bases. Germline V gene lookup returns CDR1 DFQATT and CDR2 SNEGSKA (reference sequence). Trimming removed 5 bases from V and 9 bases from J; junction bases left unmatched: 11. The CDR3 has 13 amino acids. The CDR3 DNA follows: TGCAGTGCTTCAACAACAGGGGGCGCGGGGCAGTACTTC. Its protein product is CSASTTGGAGQYF.

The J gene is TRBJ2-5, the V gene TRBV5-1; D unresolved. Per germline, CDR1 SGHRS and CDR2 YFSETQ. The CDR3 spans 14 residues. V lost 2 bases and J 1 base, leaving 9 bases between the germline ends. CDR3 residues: CASSFGQTQETQYF. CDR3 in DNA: TGCGCCAGCAGCTTTGGGCAGACCCAAGAGACCCAGTACTTC.

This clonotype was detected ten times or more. The CDR3 protein is CSARDNLAGLFF. In DNA, the CDR3 is TGCAGTGCTAGAGACAACCTAGCGGGACTGTTCTTC. The V and J genes are TRBV20-1 and TRBJ2-1; 9 bases align to TRBD2. The CDR3 loop spans 12 amino acids. Germline V gives CDR1 DFQATT, CDR2 SNEGSKA (reference sequence). V lost 0 bases, J lost 15 bases, and 6 bases stayed unmatched.

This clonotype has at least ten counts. CDR3 region: CASSPGAGGEKLFF. CDR3 DNA: TGCGCCAGCAGCCCCGGGGCAGGGGGCGAAAAACTGTTTTTT. The rearrangement joins TRBV4-1 to TRBJ1-4, with 8 positions matching TRBD1. This CDR3 has 14 amino acids. V lost 4 bases, J lost 8 bases, and 6 bases stayed unmatched. CDR1 and CDR2 from the germline V gene are MGHRA and YSYEKL.

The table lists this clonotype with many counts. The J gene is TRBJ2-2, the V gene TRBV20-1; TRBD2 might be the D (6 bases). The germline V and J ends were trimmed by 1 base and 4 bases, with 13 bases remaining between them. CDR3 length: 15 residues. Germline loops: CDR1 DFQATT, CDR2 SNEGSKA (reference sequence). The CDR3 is CSARVMRRGTGELFF. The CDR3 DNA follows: TGCAGTGCTAGAGTGATGAGGCGGGGCACCGGGGAGCTGTTTTTT.

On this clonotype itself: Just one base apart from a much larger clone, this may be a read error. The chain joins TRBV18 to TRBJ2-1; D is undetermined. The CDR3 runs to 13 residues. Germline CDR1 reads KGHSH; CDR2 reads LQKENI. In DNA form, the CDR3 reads TGTGCCAGCTCTACCTACGTAAACAATGAGCGGTTCTTC. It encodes CASSTYVNNERFF.

Here the CDR3 DNA reads TGCAGCGTTGAAAGGGGGTTCGGCACAGATACGCAGTATTTT. Amino acids: CSVERGFGTDTQYF. The V and J genes are TRBV29-1 and TRBJ2-3, with a tentative D call TRBD1 (6 bases). CDR1 SQVTM and CDR2 ANQGSEA come from the germline V gene. V lost 2 bases and J 1 base, leaving 10 bases between the germline ends. CDR3 size: 14 residues.

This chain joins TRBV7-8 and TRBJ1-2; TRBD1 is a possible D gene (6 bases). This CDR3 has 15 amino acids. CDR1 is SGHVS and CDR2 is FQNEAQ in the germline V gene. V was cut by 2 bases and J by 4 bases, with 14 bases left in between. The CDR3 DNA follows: TGTGCCAGCAGCTTAAGGGGTACAGGGCCCTATGGCTACACCTTC. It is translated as CASSLRGTGPYGYTF.

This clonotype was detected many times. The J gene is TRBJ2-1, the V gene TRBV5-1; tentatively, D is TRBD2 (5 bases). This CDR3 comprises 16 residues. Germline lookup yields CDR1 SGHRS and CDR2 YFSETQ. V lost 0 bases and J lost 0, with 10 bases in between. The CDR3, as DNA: TGCGCCAGCAGCTTGGCGGCTAGCAACTCCTACAATGAGCAGTTCTTC. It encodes CASSLAASNSYNEQFF.

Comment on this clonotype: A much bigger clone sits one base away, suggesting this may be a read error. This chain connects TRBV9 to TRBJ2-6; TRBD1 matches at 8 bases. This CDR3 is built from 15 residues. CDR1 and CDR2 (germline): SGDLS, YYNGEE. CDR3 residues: CASTRQGTGVNVLTF. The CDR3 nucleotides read TGTGCCAGCACTCGACAGGGGACTGGGGTCAACGTCCTGACTTTC. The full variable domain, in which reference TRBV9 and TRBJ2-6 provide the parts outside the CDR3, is DSGVTQTPKHLITATGQRVTLRCSPRSGDLSVYWYQQSLDQGLQFLIQYYNGEERAKGNILERFSAQQFPDLHSELNLSSLELGDSALYFCASTRQGTGVNVLTFGAGSRLTVL.

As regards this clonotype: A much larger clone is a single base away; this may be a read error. The CDR3 loop reads CASSGLATINEQFF. The CDR3 coding sequence is TGTGCCAGCAGTGGGCTAGCGACCATCAATGAGCAGTTCTTC. The rearrangement uses TRBV6-1 and TRBJ2-1; maybe TRBD2 (6 bases). This CDR3 is built from 14 residues. Germline V lookup: CDR1 MNHNS, CDR2 SASEGT. Trimming cost V 4 bases and J 6 bases, with 13 bases left between them.

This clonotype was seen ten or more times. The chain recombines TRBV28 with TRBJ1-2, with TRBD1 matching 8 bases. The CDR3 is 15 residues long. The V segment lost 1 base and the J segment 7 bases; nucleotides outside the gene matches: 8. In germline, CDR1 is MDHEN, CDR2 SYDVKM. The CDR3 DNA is TGTGCCAGCAGTTTATTTGCCAGGGGGCGAGGTGGCTACACCTTC. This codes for CASSLFARGRGGYTF.

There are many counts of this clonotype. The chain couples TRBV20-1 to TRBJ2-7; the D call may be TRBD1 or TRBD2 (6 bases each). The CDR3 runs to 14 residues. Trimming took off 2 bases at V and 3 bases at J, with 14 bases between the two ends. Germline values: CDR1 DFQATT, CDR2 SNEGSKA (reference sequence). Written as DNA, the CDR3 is TGCAGTGCTAGACGGGGGACATTCCTCTACGAGCAGTACTTC. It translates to CSARRGTFLYEQYF.

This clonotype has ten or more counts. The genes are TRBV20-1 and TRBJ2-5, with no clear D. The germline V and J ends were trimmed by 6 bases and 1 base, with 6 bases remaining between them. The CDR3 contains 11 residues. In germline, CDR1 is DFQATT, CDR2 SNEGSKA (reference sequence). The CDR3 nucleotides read TGCAGTGCCGCTCCCCAAGAGACCCAGTACTTC. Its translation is CSAAPQETQYF.

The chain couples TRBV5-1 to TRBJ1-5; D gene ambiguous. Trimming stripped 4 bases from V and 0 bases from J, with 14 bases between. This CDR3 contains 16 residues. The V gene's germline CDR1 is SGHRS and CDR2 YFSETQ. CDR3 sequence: CASSTPHTYSNQPQHF. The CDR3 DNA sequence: TGCGCCAGCAGCACCCCGCACACATATAGCAATCAGCCCCAGCATTTT.

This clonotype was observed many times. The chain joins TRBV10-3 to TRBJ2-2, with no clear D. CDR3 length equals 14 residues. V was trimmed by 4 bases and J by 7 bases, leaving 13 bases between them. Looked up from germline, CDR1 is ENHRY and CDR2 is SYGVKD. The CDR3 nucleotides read TGTGCCATCAGTGCCGACGGTCGTATCGGGGAGCTGTTTTTT. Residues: CAISADGRIGELFF.